The 12 T cell receptor beta chains in this list originate from one sample, sequenced in a study of T cells after yellow fever vaccination. TCRdb re-derived calls from the 5' RACE reads in MiXCR, one entry per CDR3 protein. The sample lists about 320,000 distinct CDR3 sequences, about 4.5% occurring once. Sequenced material: PBMCs, taken 15 days after the yellow fever booster vaccination. The source is a young man who received the YFV17D yellow fever vaccine.

This clonotype occurred a few times. The genes are TRBV7-9 and TRBJ1-2, with D possibly TRBD1 on 5 matching bases. The length of the CDR3 is 14 residues. The V gene lost 2 bases and the J gene lost 4 bases, with 11 bases spanning the gap. Germline assignment: CDR1 SEHNR and CDR2 FQNEAQ (reference sequence). This chain's CDR3 is CASSLPGGSYGYTF. Here the CDR3 DNA reads TGTGCCAGCAGCTTACCCGGGGGGAGCTATGGCTACACCTTC.

The chain uses TRBV5-1 and TRBJ2-5; D not certain. Germline V lookup: CDR1 SGHRS, CDR2 YFSETQ. Deletions cut 1 base from V and 5 bases from J, with 9 bases between. The CDR3 consists of 13 residues. The DNA of the CDR3 is TGCGCCAGCAGCTTGAACCCGGAGGAGACCCAGTACTTC. It is translated as CASSLNPEETQYF.

The sample holds many counts of this clonotype. J is TRBJ1-5 and V is TRBV5-1, with 7 positions matching TRBD1. V trimming: 4 bases; J trimming: 4 bases; junction bases outside the gene matches: 2. Per germline, CDR1 SGHRS and CDR2 YFSETQ. CDR3 size: 13 residues. The CDR3 is CASSPGQNQPQHF. CDR3 DNA: TGCGCCAGCAGCCCGGGACAGAATCAGCCCCAGCATTTT.

This clonotype was counted only a few times. This chain links TRBV2 with TRBJ2-6; no reliable D call. V was trimmed by 7 bases and J by 1 base, leaving 2 bases between them. The CDR3 extends over 12 amino acids. Germline CDR1 and CDR2: SNHLY and FYNNEI. CDR3: CASKSGANVLTF. Written as DNA, the CDR3 is TGTGCCAGCAAGTCTGGGGCCAACGTCCTGACTTTC.

There are many counts of this clonotype. CDR3 loop: CASSQGSGTSGANVLTF. The CDR3 DNA reads as TGCGCCAGCAGCCAAGGATCGGGAACCTCTGGGGCCAACGTCCTGACTTTC. V gene TRBV4-3 combines with J gene TRBJ2-6, with a possible D match to TRBD2 (5 bases). The germline CDR1 and CDR2 sequences are LGHNA and YSLEER. The V gene lost 1 base and the J gene lost 0 bases, with 10 bases spanning the gap. The CDR3 loop spans 17 amino acids.

Only a few counts were recorded for this clonotype. This rearrangement joins TRBV12-3 or TRBV12-4 to TRBJ1-1; D might be TRBD1 (6 bases). Trimming removed 5 bases at V and 1 base at J, with 14 bases between. The CDR3 length is 15 residues. The DNA for the CDR3 is TGTGCCAGCAGTCCGCAACCGACAGGGAACACTGAAGCTTTCTTT. It specifies CASSPQPTGNTEAFF.

The gene calls are TRBV7-9 and TRBJ2-2; 9 bases are a match to TRBD1. The CDR3 runs 16 residues. After removal of 5 bases from V and 6 bases from J, the junction contained 10 bases not matched to a gene. Germline V gives CDR1 SEHNR, CDR2 FQNEAQ (reference sequence). This CDR3 reads CASSRGQGTGAGELFF. The CDR3 DNA reads as TGTGCCAGCAGCCGCGGACAGGGGACGGGAGCCGGGGAGCTGTTTTTT. The full variable domain, rest sourced from reference TRBV7-9 and TRBJ2-2, is DTGVSQNPRHKITKRGQNVTFRCDPISEHNRLYWYRQTLGQGPEFLTYFQNEAQLEKSRLLSDRFSAERPKGSFSTLEIQRTEQGDSAMYLCASSRGQGTGAGELFFGEGSRLTVL.

In its sample, this clonotype was seen many times. The gene calls are TRBV27 and TRBJ2-3, with a weak D call TRBD1 (5 bases). Germline CDR1 reads MNHEY; CDR2 reads SMNVEV (reference sequence). The CDR3 runs to 12 residues. The germline V and J ends were trimmed by 10 bases and 6 bases, with 14 bases remaining between them. In DNA, the CDR3 is TGTGCCACCGGACACGCCTGGGATACGCAGTATTTT. This gives the protein CATGHAWDTQYF.

At least ten counts were recorded for this clonotype. The chain joins TRBV30 to TRBJ2-7; TRBD2 matches 7 bases. J lost 1 base, V lost 0 bases, and 3 bases had no gene match. The length of the CDR3 is 14 residues. Germline lookup yields CDR1 GTSNPN and CDR2 SVGIG (reference sequence). CDR3 in DNA: TGTGCCTGGAGTGTCTTAGCGGGTTCCTACGAGCAGTACTTC. Amino acid sequence: CAWSVLAGSYEQYF. The whole variable domain, remainder taken from reference TRBV30 and TRBJ2-7, is SQTIHQWPATLVQPVGSPLSLECTVEGTSNPNLYWYRQAAGRGLQLLFYSVGIGQISSEVPQNLSASRPQDRQFILSSKKLLLSDSGFYLCAWSVLAGSYEQYFGPGTRLTVT.

This sequence joins TRBV3-1 and TRBJ2-5; D is unresolved. From germline, CDR1 is LGHDT and CDR2 YNNKEL (reference sequence). Trimming shortened V by 1 base and J by 0 bases, and 6 bases separated the two germline ends. The CDR3 covers 14 residues. CDR3 region: CASSQADYQETQYF. CDR3 coding DNA: TGTGCCAGCAGCCAAGCCGACTACCAAGAGACCCAGTACTTC.

This clonotype has a handful of counts. This rearrangement joins TRBV29-1 to TRBJ1-1; D remains ambiguous. The V gene's germline CDR1 is SQVTM and CDR2 ANQGSEA. Trimming stripped 5 bases from V and 4 bases from J, with 11 bases between. The CDR3 length is 12 residues. The CDR3 reads CSVTTQATEAFF. DNA of the CDR3: TGCAGCGTTACTACGCAGGCCACTGAAGCTTTCTTT.

This clonotype was counted ten times or more. The chain uses TRBV20-1 and TRBJ2-3; a weak D match, TRBD2 (6 bases). There are 14 residues in the CDR3. Between the trimmed V and J ends, which lost 2 bases and 6 bases, there was a span of 15 bases. Per the germline V gene, CDR1 is DFQATT and CDR2 is SNEGSKA (reference sequence). The CDR3 loop is CSARSGGGLDTQYF. The DNA for the CDR3 is TGCAGTGCTAGATCCGGGGGTGGTTTGGATACGCAGTATTTT.